The present T cell receptor (beta chain) was sequenced within a study of early T cells in non-severe SARS-CoV-2 infection. Each CDR3 protein gets one entry after TCRdb re-called the 5' RACE reads with MiXCR. The table shows 70,000 or so distinct CDR3 sequences, with approximately 12% occurring only once. The length of the CDR3 is 15 residues. V lost 3 bases to trimming and J lost 2 bases; unmatched junction nucleotides: 5. Germline V CDR1 and CDR2: MNHNS, SASEGT. Sample: whole blood. This chain joins TRBV6-1 and TRBJ2-5; 8 bases line up with TRBD2. This TCR was sampled from an adult who was a healthcare worker with PCR-confirmed SARS-CoV-2 infection or an uninfected control (not recorded which). Here the CDR3 reads CASSEQRGLQETQYF. For the CDR3, the DNA is TGTGCCAGCAGTGAGCAGCGGGGGCTTCAAGAGACCCAGTACTTC.